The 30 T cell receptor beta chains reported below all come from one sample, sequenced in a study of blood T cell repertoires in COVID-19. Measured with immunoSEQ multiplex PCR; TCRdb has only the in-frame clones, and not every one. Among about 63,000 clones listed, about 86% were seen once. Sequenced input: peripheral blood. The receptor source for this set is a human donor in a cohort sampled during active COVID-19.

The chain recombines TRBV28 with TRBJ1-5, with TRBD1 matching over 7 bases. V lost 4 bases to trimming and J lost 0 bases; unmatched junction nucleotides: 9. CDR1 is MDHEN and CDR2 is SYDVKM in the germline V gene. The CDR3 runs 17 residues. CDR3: CASSSLTGVDSNQPQHF. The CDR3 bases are TGTGCCAGCAGTTCCCTCACAGGGGTAGATAGCAATCAGCCCCAGCATTTT.

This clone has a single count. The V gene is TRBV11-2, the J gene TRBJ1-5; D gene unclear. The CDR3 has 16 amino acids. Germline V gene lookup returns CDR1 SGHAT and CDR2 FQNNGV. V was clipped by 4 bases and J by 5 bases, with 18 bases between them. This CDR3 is CASSSENRGLYQPQHF. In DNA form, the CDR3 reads TGTGCCAGCAGCTCAGAAAACCGGGGTTTATATCAGCCCCAGCATTTT.

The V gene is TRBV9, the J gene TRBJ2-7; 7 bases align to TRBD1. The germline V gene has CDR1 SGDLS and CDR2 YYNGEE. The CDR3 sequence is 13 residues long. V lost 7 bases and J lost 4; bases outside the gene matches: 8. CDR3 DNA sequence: TGTGCCAGCCCCCGGGACAGATTTTACGAGCAGTACTTC. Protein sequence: CASPRDRFYEQYF.

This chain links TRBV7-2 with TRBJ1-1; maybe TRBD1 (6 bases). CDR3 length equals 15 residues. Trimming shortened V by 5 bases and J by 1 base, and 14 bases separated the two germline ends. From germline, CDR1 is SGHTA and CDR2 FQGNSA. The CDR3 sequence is CASSPTGQWNTEAFF. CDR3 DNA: TGTGCCAGCAGCCCCACCGGACAGTGGAACACTGAAGCTTTCTTT.

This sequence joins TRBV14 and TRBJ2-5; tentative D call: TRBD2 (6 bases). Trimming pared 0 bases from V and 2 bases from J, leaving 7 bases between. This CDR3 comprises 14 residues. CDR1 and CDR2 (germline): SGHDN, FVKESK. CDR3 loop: CASSQDSGQETQYF. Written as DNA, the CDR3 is TGTGCCAGCAGCCAAGATAGCGGTCAAGAGACCCAGTACTTC.

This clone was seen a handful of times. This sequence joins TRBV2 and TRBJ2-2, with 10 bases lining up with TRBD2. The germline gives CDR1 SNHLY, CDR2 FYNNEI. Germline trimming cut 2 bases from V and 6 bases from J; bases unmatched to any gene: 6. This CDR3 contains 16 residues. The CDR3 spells CASSERLAGVAGELFF. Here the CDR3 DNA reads TGTGCCAGCAGTGAAAGGCTAGCGGGAGTAGCCGGGGAGCTGTTTTTT.

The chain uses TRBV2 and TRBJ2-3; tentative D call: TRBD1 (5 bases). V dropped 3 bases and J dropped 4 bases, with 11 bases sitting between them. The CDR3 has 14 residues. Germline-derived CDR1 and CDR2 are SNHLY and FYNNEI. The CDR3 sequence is CASSEAGLPDTQYF. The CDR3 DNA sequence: TGTGCCAGCAGTGAGGCAGGGCTTCCAGATACGCAGTATTTT.

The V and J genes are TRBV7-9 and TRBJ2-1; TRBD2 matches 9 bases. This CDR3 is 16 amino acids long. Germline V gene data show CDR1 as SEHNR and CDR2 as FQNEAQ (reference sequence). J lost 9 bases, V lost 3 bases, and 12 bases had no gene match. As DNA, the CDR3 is TGTGCCAGCAGCTTTGAATTCCGCGGGAGGGTTCCTGAGCAGTTCTTC. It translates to CASSFEFRGRVPEQFF.

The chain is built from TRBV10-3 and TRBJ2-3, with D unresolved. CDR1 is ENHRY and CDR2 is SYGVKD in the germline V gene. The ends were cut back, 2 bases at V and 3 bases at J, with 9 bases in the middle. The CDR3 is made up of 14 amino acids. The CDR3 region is CAISEPPVTDTQYF. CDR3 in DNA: TGTGCCATCAGTGAGCCCCCGGTGACAGATACGCAGTATTTT.

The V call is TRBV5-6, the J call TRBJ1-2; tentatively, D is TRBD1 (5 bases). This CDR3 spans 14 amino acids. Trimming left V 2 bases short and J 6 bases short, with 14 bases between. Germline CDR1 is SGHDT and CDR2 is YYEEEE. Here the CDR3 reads CASSLPQVPNGYTF. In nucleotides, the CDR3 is TGTGCCAGCAGCTTACCACAGGTGCCTAATGGCTACACCTTC.

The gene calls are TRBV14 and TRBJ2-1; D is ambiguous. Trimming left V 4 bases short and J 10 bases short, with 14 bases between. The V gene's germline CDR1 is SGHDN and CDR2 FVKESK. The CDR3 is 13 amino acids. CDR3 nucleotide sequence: TGTGCCAGCAGCCTTGCACTCTCTTCGGAGCAGTTCTTC. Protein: CASSLALSSEQFF.

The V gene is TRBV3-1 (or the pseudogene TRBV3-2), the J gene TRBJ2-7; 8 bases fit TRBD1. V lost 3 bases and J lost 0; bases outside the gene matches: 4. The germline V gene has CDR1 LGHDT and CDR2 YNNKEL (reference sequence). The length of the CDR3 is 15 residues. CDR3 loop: CASSHRTGTSYEQYF. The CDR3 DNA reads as TGTGCCAGCAGCCACCGGACAGGGACCTCCTACGAGCAGTACTTC.

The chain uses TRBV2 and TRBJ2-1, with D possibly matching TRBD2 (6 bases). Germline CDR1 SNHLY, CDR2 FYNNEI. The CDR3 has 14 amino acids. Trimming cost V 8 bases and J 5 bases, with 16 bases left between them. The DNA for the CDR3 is TGTGCCAGCTATAGCCCTGGGGGGAACAATGAGCAGTTCTTC. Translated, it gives CASYSPGGNNEQFF.

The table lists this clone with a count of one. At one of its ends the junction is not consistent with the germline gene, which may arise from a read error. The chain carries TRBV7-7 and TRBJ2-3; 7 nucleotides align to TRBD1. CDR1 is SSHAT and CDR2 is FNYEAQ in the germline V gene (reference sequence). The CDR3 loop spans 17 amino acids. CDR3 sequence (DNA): TGTGCTAGCAGCTTAGTTCCCCCAGGGGGAAGGTCAGATACGCAGTATTTT. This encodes CASSLVPPGGRSDTQYF. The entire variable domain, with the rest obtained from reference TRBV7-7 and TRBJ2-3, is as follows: GAGVSQSPRYKVTKRGQDVTLRCDPISSHATLYWYQQALGQGPEFLTYFNYEAQPDKSGLPSDRFSAERPEGSISTLTIQRTEQRDSAMYRCASSLVPPGGRSDTQYFGPGTRLTVL.

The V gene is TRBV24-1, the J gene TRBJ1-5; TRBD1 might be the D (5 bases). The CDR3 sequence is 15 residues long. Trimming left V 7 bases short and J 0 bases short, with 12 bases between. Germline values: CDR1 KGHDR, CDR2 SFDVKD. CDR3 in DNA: TGTGCCACCAGACCCCAGGGATATAGCAATCAGCCCCAGCATTTT. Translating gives CATRPQGYSNQPQHF.

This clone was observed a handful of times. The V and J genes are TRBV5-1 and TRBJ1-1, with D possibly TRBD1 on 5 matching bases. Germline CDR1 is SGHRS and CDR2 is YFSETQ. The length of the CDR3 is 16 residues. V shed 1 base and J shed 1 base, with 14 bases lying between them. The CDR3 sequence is CASSLYVVGGNTEAFF. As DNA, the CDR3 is TGCGCCAGCAGCTTGTATGTGGTCGGGGGGAACACTGAAGCTTTCTTT.

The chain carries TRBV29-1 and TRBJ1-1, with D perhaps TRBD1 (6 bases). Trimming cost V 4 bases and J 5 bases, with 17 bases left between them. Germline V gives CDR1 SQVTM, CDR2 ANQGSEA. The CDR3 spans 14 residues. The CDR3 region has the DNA TGCAGCGTTGGGTCTTTGGGGGCCTGGACTGAAGCTTTCTTT. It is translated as CSVGSLGAWTEAFF.

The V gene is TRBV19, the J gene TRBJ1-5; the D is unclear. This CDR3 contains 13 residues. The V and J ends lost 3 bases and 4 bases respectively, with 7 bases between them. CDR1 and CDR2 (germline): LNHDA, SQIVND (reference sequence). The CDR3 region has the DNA TGTGCCAGTAGTATCGTCCGTAATCAGCCCCAGCATTTT. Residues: CASSIVRNQPQHF.

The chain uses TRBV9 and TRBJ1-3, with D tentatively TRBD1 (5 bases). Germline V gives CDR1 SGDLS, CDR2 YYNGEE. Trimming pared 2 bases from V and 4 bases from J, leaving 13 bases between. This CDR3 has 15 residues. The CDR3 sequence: CASSVAEGSGNTIYF. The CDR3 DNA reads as TGTGCCAGCAGCGTTGCGGAGGGGTCGGGAAACACCATATATTTT.

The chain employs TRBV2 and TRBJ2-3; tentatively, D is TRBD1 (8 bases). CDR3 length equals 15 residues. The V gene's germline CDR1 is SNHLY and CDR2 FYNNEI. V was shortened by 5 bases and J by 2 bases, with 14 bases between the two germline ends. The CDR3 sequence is CASSLQGGSTDTQYF. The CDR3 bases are TGTGCCAGCAGTTTACAGGGGGGGTCCACAGATACGCAGTATTTT.

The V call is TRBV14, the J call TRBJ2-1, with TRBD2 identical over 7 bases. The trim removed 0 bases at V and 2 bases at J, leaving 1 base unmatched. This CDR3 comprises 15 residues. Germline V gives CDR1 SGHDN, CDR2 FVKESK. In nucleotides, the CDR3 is TGTGCCAGCAGCCAAGACGGGACTACCTACAATGAGCAGTTCTTC. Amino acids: CASSQDGTTYNEQFF.

The CDR3 here is CASSQGPHSNQPQHF. DNA of the CDR3: TGTGCCAGCAGCCAAGGTCCCCATAGCAATCAGCCCCAGCATTTT. The chain joins TRBV3-1 (or the pseudogene TRBV3-2) to TRBJ1-5; D gene uncertain. Germline V lookup: CDR1 LGHDT, CDR2 YNNKEL (reference sequence). The CDR3 runs to 15 residues. The V gene lost 1 base and the J gene lost 0 bases, with 7 bases spanning the gap.

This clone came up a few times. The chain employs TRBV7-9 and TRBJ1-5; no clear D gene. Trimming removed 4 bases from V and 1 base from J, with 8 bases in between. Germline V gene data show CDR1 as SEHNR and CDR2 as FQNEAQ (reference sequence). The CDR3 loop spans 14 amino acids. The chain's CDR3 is CASSSSGSNQPQHF. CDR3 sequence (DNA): TGTGCCAGCAGCTCATCCGGGAGCAATCAGCCCCAGCATTTT.

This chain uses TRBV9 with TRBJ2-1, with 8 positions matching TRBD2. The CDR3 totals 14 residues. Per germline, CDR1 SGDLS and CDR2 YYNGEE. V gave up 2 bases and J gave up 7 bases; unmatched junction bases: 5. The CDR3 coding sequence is TGTGCCAGCAGCGTTCAGCGGGAGTTGAATGAGCAGTTCTTC. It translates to CASSVQRELNEQFF.

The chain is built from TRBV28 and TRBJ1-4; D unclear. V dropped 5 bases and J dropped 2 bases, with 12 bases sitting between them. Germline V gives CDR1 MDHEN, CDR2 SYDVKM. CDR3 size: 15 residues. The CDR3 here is CASSSGGITNEKLFF. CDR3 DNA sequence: TGTGCCAGCAGTAGCGGTGGTATTACTAATGAAAAACTGTTTTTT.

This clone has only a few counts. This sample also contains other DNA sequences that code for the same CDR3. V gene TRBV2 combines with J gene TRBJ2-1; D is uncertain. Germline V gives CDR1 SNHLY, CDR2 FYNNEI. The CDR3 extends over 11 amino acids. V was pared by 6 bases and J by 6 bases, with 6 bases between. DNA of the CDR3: TGTGCCAGCAGCGTATCCAATGAGCAGTTCTTC. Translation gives CASSVSNEQFF.

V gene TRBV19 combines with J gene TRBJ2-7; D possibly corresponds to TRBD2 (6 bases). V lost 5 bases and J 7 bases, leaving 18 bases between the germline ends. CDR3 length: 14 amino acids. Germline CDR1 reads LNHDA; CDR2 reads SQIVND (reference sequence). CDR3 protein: CASSRSGPGREQYF. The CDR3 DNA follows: TGTGCCAGTAGTCGGAGCGGTCCGGGGAGGGAGCAGTACTTC.

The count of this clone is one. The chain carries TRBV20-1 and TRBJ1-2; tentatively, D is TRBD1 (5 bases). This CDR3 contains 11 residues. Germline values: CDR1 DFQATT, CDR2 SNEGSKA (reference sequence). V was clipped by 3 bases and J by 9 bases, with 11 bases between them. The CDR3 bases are TGCAGTGCTAGTCGGGACTTACGCTACACCTTC. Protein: CSASRDLRYTF.

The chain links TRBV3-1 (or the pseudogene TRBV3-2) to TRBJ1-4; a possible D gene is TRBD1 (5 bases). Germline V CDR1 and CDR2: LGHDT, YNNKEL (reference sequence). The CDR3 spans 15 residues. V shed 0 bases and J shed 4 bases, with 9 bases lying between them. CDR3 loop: CASSQDGAYNEKLFF. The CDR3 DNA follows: TGTGCCAGCAGCCAAGATGGGGCTTATAATGAAAAACTGTTTTTT.

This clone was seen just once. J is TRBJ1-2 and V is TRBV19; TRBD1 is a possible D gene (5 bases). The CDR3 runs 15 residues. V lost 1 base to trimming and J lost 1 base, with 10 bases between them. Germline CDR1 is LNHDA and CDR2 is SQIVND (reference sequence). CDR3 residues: CASSIGRQGNYGYTF. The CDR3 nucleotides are TGTGCCAGTAGTATAGGGCGGCAGGGTAACTATGGCTACACCTTC. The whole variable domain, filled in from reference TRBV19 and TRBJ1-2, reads DGGITQSPKYLFRKEGQNVTLSCEQNLNHDAMYWYRQDPGQGLRLIYYSQIVNDFQKGDIAEGYSVSREKKESFPLTVTSAQKNPTAFYLCASSIGRQGNYGYTFGSGTRLTVV.